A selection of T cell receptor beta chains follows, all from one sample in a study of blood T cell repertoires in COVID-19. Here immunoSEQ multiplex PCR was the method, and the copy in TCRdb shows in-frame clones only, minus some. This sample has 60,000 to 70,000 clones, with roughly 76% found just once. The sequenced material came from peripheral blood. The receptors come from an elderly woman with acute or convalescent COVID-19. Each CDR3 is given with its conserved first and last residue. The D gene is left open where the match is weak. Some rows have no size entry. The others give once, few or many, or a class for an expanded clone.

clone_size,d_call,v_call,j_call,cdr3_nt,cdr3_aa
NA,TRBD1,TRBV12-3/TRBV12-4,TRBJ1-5,TGTGCCAGCAGTAAAGGGACAGGGGTTGGGCATTTT,CASSKGTGVGHF
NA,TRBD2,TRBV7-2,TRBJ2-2,TGTGCCAGCAGCCCCATCGCCCGGACTAGCGGGAGTCCCGGGGAGCTGTTTTTT,CASSPIARTSGSPGELFF
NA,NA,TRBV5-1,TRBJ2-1,TGCGCCAGCAGCTTGGCCCCCCAGACTAGTAATGAGCAGTTCTTC,CASSLAPQTSNEQFF
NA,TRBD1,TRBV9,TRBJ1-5,TGTGCCAGCAGCGTAGTAGAAGATCCGGGGACAGGGGACGGGAGCAATCAGCCCCAGCATTTT,CASSVVEDPGTGDGSNQPQHF
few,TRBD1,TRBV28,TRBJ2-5,TGTGCCAGCAGTTGGACAGGGAACCAAGAGACCCAGTACTTC,CASSWTGNQETQYF
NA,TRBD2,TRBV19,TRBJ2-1,TGTGCCAGTAACCTAGCGGGAGCGGCCCAGGAGCAGTTCTTC,CASNLAGAAQEQFF
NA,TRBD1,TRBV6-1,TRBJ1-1,TGTGCCAGCAGTCCGACAGGGGGCTACACTGAAGCTTTCTTT,CASSPTGGYTEAFF
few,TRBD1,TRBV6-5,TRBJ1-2,TGTGCCAGCAGCAAACAGGGGAACTATGGCTACACCTTC,CASSKQGNYGYTF
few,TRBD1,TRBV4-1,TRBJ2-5,TGCGCCAGCAGCGACCGGGACAGGGGTCCGGGGACCCAGTACTTC,CASSDRDRGPGTQYF
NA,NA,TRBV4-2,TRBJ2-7,TGTGCCAGCAGCCAAGATCAAGGGGGATACGAGCAGTACTTC,CASSQDQGGYEQYF
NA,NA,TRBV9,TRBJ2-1,TGTGCCAGCAGCCGAAGCGGGTCACCCTACAATGAGCAGTTCTTC,CASSRSGSPYNEQFF
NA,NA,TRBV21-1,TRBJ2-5,TGTGCCAGCACCACCCGCCCCGGGGTAGCGGGATATCAAGAGACCCAGTACTTC,CASTTRPGVAGYQETQYF
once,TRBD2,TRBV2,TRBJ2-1,TGTGCCAGCAGCCTGACTAGCGGGCCGAATGAGCAGTTCTTC,CASSLTSGPNEQFF
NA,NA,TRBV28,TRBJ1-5,TGTGCCAGCAGTCCCCCAGGCCAGCCCCAGCATTTT,CASSPPGQPQHF
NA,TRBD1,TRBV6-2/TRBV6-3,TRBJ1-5,TGTGCCAGCAGTCTAAGATTTCAACCCAGGACAGGGACTTATCAGCCCCAGCATTTT,CASSLRFQPRTGTYQPQHF
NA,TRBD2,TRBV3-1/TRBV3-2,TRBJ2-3,TGTGCCAGCAGCCAACTAGCGGGTGCGGATACGCAGTATTTT,CASSQLAGADTQYF
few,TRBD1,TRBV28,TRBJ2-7,TGTGCCAGCAGTTCCACAGGGGGCAGATACGAGCAGTACTTC,CASSSTGGRYEQYF
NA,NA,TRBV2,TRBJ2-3,TGTGCCAGCAGTGGAGGGCCGGGCGGCACAGATACGCAGTATTTT,CASSGGPGGTDTQYF
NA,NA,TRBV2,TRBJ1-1,TGTGCCAGCAGCCCTGAGGGACAAATGAACACTGAAGCTTTCTTT,CASSPEGQMNTEAFF
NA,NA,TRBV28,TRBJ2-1,TGTGCCAGCAGCCTCCAGAGGTCCTACGGAGATGAGCAGTTCTTC,CASSLQRSYGDEQFF
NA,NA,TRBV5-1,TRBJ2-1,TGCGCCAGCAGCTTGCTACGGGACTCCCGAGGTGAGCAGTTCTTC,CASSLLRDSRGEQFF
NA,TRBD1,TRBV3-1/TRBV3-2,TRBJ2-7,TGTGCCAGCAGCCGCCGGGACAGGGCCTACGAGCAGTACTTC,CASSRRDRAYEQYF
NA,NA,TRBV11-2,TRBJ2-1,TGTGCCAGCAGCTCTATGATCTACAATGAGCAGTTCTTC,CASSSMIYNEQFF
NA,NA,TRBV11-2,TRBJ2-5,TGTGCCAGCAGCCAGTCGGCAGGGGGGATCACCAAGACCCAGTACTTC,CASSQSAGGITKTQYF
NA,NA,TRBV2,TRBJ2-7,TGTGCCAGCAGATCCCCTAGGGGGGGAGGCGAGCAGTACTTC,CASRSPRGGGEQYF
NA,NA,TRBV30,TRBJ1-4,TGTGCCGTTCACAGGGAGGGAAATGAAAAACTGTTTTTT,CAVHREGNEKLFF
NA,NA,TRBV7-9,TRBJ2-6,TGTGCCAGCAGCATTACGGAGTCTGGGGCCAACGTCCTGACTTTC,CASSITESGANVLTF
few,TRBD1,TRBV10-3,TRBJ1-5,TGTGCCATCAGTGAGACCGTCCCCGGACAGGGATATCAGCCCCAGCATTTT,CAISETVPGQGYQPQHF
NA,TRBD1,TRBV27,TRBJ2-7,TGTGCCAGCAGTAGGCAGGGGGCCCACGAGCAGTACTTC,CASSRQGAHEQYF
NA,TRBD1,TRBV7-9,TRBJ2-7,TGTGCCAGCAGCTCCAGGGACAGGAACGATGAGCAGTACTTC,CASSSRDRNDEQYF
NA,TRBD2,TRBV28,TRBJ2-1,TGTGCCATAAGCGGGGGAGGGCTTCGAAATGAGCAGTTCTTC,CAISGGGLRNEQFF
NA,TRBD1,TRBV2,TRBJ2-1,TGTGCCAGCAGAGGGACAGGGGCTGAGCAGTTCTTC,CASRGTGAEQFF
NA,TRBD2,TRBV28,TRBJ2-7,TGTGCCAGCGGGAGGACTAGCGGCGCCTACGAGCAGTACTTC,CASGRTSGAYEQYF
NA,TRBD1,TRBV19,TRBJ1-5,TGTGCCAGTAGTATTAGACAGGGGCTAAATCAGCCCCAGCATTTT,CASSIRQGLNQPQHF
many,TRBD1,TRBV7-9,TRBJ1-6,TGTGCCAGCAGCTTATCAGCAGGGGGAAATTCACCCCTCCACTTT,CASSLSAGGNSPLHF
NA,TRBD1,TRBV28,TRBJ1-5,TGTGCCAGCAGTTTCTGGGACAGGGATCAGCCCCAGCATTTT,CASSFWDRDQPQHF
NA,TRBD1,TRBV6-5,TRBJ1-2,TGTGCCAGCACAAGACAGGGATCCAACTATGGCTACACCTTC,CASTRQGSNYGYTF
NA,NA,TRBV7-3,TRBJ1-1,TGTGCCAGCAGCTTATCGCCCGGGAACACTGAAGCTTTCTTT,CASSLSPGNTEAFF
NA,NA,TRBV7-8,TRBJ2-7,TGTGCCAGCAGCTTAGCTAGGGAGTACGAGCAGTACTTC,CASSLAREYEQYF
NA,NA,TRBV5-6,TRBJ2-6,TGTGCCAGCACCGAATACAGGTCTTCTGGGGCCAACGTCCTAACTTTC,CASTEYRSSGANVLTF
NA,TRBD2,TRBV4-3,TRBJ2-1,TGCGCCAGCAGCCAAGATGGGCTAGCGGACTTCTCCTACAATGAGCAGTTCTTC,CASSQDGLADFSYNEQFF
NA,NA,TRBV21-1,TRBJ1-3,TGTGCCAGCAGCGAAATACCAGACAGGGGAACTGGAAACACCATATATTTT,CASSEIPDRGTGNTIYF
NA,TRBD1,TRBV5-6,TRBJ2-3,TGTGCCAGCATCCTACAGGGGGCCGGAGCTACGCAGTATTTT,CASILQGAGATQYF
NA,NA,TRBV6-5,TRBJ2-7,TGTGCCAGCAGTTACTTGGCAGCACTACCCTACGAGCAGTACTTC,CASSYLAALPYEQYF
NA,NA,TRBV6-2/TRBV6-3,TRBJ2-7,TGTGCCAGCCGCCTACAGGGATTTTCCTACGAGCAGTACTTC,CASRLQGFSYEQYF
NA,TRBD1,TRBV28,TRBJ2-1,TGTGCCAGCAGCCCGACGGACAGGACCCCCTACAATGAGCAGTTCTTC,CASSPTDRTPYNEQFF
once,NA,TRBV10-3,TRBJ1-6,TGTGCCATCAGTAAGGGAGATAATTCACCCCTCCACTTT,CAISKGDNSPLHF
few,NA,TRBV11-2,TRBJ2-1,TGTGCCAGCAGCTTAGATCTCTGGCGGCCAGTTCAGTTCTTC,CASSLDLWRPVQFF
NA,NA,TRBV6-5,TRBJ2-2,TGTGCCAGCAGACAGGGCACCGGGGAGCTGTTTTTT,CASRQGTGELFF
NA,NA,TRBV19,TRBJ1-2,TGTGCCAGTAGTTCCCGATACAGAGAAAACTATGGCTACACCTTC,CASSSRYRENYGYTF
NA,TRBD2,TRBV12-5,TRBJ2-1,TGTGCTAGTGGTCCCGGACTAGCGAGGACCAATGAGCAGTTCTTC,CASGPGLARTNEQFF
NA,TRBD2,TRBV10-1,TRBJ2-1,TGCGCCAGCAGTGAGTCTACTAGCGGGCTAAACTACAATGAGCAGTTCTTC,CASSESTSGLNYNEQFF
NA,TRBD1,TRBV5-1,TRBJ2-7,TGCGCCAGCAGCGACCCGCAGGGGGTTTTAGGGGAGCAGTACTTC,CASSDPQGVLGEQYF
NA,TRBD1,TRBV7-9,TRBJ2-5,TGTGCCAGCAGCCTTCGGACAGGTCAAGAGACCCAGTACTTC,CASSLRTGQETQYF
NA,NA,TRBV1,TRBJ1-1,TGCACCAGCAGCCACAGGAGGCCGAACACTGAAGCTTTCTTT,CTSSHRRPNTEAFF
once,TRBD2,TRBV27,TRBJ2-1,TGTGCCAGCAGAATGACGCATAGCGGGAGAGGCTACAATGAGCAGTTCTTC,CASRMTHSGRGYNEQFF
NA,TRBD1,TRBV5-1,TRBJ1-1,TGCGCCAGCAGCTGGGGTCAGGGGGCCACTGAAGCTTTCTTT,CASSWGQGATEAFF
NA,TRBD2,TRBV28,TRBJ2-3,TGTGCCAGCAGTACCATCATAGCGGGAGAGGCGGCAGATACGCAGTATTTT,CASSTIIAGEAADTQYF
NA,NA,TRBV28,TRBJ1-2,TGTGCCAGCAGTTTGGGGGGAGGAAAACAATGGTATGGCTACACCTTC,CASSLGGGKQWYGYTF
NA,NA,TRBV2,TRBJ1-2,TGTGCCAGCAGTGGACAGCCCTCAAACTATGGCTACACCTTC,CASSGQPSNYGYTF